A single sample gave rise to the 8 T cell receptor beta chains below, sequenced in a study of control samples from healthy donors and cancer patients. Assay used: immunoSEQ multiplex PCR; TCRdb lists only in-frame clones, some missing. The sample carries approximately 82,000 clones, 90% to 95% recorded once. Sequencing was carried out using PBMCs. The receptors were gathered from a woman aged 40 to 49 with lung cancer.

The CDR3 loop is CASSFLGTGSYEQYF. CDR3 DNA sequence: TGTGCCAGCAGCTTCCTAGGGACAGGATCCTACGAGCAGTACTTC. The chain joins TRBV7-2 to TRBJ2-7; 8 bases line up with TRBD1. After removal of 3 bases from V and 1 base from J, the junction contained 5 bases not matched to a gene. CDR1 SGHTA and CDR2 FQGNSA come from the germline V gene. CDR3 length: 15 residues.

J is TRBJ1-1 and V is TRBV4-1; a possible D gene is TRBD1 (5 bases). This CDR3 comprises 16 residues. Germline assignment: CDR1 MGHRA and CDR2 YSYEKL. V lost 0 bases to trimming and J lost 0 bases, with 11 bases between them. This CDR3 reads CASSQEWGPMNTEAFF. The CDR3 region has the DNA TGCGCCAGCAGCCAAGAGTGGGGACCAATGAACACTGAAGCTTTCTTT.

The DNA of the CDR3 is TGTGCCAGCACTGAATCCCAGGGACTTCTAACCTTCGCGAACACCGGGGAGCTGTTTTTT. Translating it yields CASTESQGLLTFANTGELFF. The J gene is TRBJ2-2, the V gene TRBV28; TRBD2 might be the D (6 bases). Germline CDR1 reads MDHEN; CDR2 reads SYDVKM. This CDR3 spans 20 amino acids. Trimming shortened V by 7 bases and J by 0 bases, and 27 bases separated the two germline ends.

The V call is TRBV9, the J call TRBJ1-2; D call uncertain. V lost 4 bases and J 8 bases, leaving 15 bases between the germline ends. Germline loops: CDR1 SGDLS, CDR2 YYNGEE. This CDR3 is built from 13 residues. The CDR3 DNA sequence: TGTGCCAGCAGCCCACATCCCGAGGTCGGCTACACCTTC. Protein sequence: CASSPHPEVGYTF. Using reference TRBV9 and TRBJ1-2 for the parts outside the CDR3, the full variable domain is DSGVTQTPKHLITATGQRVTLRCSPRSGDLSVYWYQQSLDQGLQFLIQYYNGEERAKGNILERFSAQQFPDLHSELNLSSLELGDSALYFCASSPHPEVGYTFGSGTRLTVV.

This chain connects TRBV3-1 (or the pseudogene TRBV3-2) to TRBJ1-4; the match to TRBD1 covers 7 bases. CDR3 size: 15 residues. Losses at the gene ends were 6 bases for V and 5 bases for J; bases not matched to a gene: 9. The germline V gene has CDR1 LGHDT and CDR2 YNNKEL (reference sequence). The CDR3 region is CASSRPDRLNEKLFF. In nucleotides, the CDR3 is TGTGCCAGCAGTCGTCCGGACAGGCTGAATGAAAAACTGTTTTTT.

The CDR3 reads CASSPARLRNTEAFF. The CDR3, as DNA: TGTGCCAGCAGCCCGGCAAGGCTGCGGAACACTGAAGCTTTCTTT. The chain recombines TRBV7-9 with TRBJ1-1; unclear D gene. Trimming removed 5 bases from V and 1 base from J, with 14 bases in between. Germline assignment: CDR1 SEHNR and CDR2 FQNEAQ (reference sequence). There are 15 residues in the CDR3.

The rearrangement uses TRBV6-1 and TRBJ2-7, with a weak D call TRBD1 (7 bases). Trimming removed 3 bases at V and 5 bases at J, with 17 bases between. This CDR3 region has 15 residues. Germline loops: CDR1 MNHNS, CDR2 SASEGT. The CDR3 nucleotides read TGTGCCAGCAGTGATAACGGGGCAGGGGGGAACGAGCAGTACTTC. Translated: CASSDNGAGGNEQYF.

Here the CDR3 reads CASRRNEKLFF. The CDR3, as DNA: TGTGCCAGCAGACGAAATGAAAAACTGTTTTTT. The genes are TRBV25-1 and TRBJ1-4; D call uncertain. The CDR3 consists of 11 residues. V lost 6 bases and J 5 bases, leaving 4 bases between the germline ends. Germline loops: CDR1 MGHDK, CDR2 SYGVNS.